What follows are 20 T cell receptor beta chains derived from one specimen sequenced in a study of cytomegalovirus exposure and HLA in healthy donors. Some clones are missing from TCRdb's copy, which holds only in-frame ones; the method was immunoSEQ multiplex PCR. Here the sample spans under 200,000 clones, about 90% being singletons. The material sequenced was PBMCs. The receptors originated from a woman under 30 in good health and CMV-seropositive.

The V gene is TRBV6-1, the J gene TRBJ2-7; 8 bases are a match to TRBD2. Losses at the gene ends were 6 bases for V and 6 bases for J; bases not matched to a gene: 7. CDR1 is MNHNS, CDR2 SASEGT, per germline. This CDR3 contains 13 residues. The CDR3 loop reads CASRQAGVGEQYF. DNA for the CDR3: TGTGCCAGCAGGCAAGCGGGAGTTGGCGAGCAGTACTTC.

The gene calls are TRBV28 and TRBJ1-4, with D perhaps matching TRBD1 (5 bases). The CDR3 extends over 16 amino acids. V dropped 10 bases and J dropped 0 bases, with 18 bases sitting between them. In germline, CDR1 is MDHEN, CDR2 SYDVKM. CDR3 protein: CATLQWGTPTNEKLFF. CDR3 DNA sequence: TGTGCCACCCTACAATGGGGGACTCCAACTAATGAAAAACTGTTTTTT.

The chain combines TRBV19 with TRBJ1-5; 7 bases align to TRBD1. There are 13 residues in the CDR3. V was clipped by 7 bases and J by 3 bases; unmatched bases: 3. Germline CDR1 is LNHDA and CDR2 is SQIVND (reference sequence). CDR3 DNA: TGTGCCAGTACGACAGGGCCCAATCAGCCCCAGCATTTT. Residues: CASTTGPNQPQHF.

This chain uses TRBV2 with TRBJ2-7; 9 bases match TRBD1. Trimming removed 3 bases from V and 1 base from J; junction bases left unmatched: 7. From germline, CDR1 is SNHLY and CDR2 FYNNEI. This CDR3 contains 16 residues. The DNA for the CDR3 is TGTGCCAGCAGTGACCGCGGACAGGGGACTTCCTACGAGCAGTACTTC. Translation gives CASSDRGQGTSYEQYF.

V gene TRBV2 combines with J gene TRBJ2-3; maybe TRBD1 (5 bases). The germline V gene encodes CDR1 SNHLY and CDR2 FYNNEI. The CDR3 consists of 15 residues. The V and J ends lost 8 bases and 4 bases respectively, with 19 bases between them. The CDR3 loop is CASRFLILGPDTQYF. The CDR3 coding sequence is TGTGCCAGCCGTTTTCTTATCTTGGGGCCAGATACGCAGTATTTT.

The chain has TRBV4-1 and TRBJ2-5; 11 positions match TRBD2. V shed 3 bases, J shed 2 bases, and the junction held 8 bases outside the gene matches. The CDR3 spans 17 residues. Germline CDR1 and CDR2: MGHRA and YSYEKL. The CDR3 DNA reads as TGCGCCAGCAGCCACCTACTAGCGGGGGCACCGCAAGAGACCCAGTACTTC. It codes for CASSHLLAGAPQETQYF.

The gene calls are TRBV28 and TRBJ1-1, with 7 bases fitting TRBD1. The CDR3 is 14 residues long. Germline assignment: CDR1 MDHEN and CDR2 SYDVKM. Germline trimming cut 2 bases from V and 1 base from J; bases unmatched to any gene: 1. The CDR3 is CASSLRQGNTEAFF. CDR3 nucleotides: TGTGCCAGCAGTTTACGACAGGGGAACACTGAAGCTTTCTTT.

V and J are TRBV5-4 and TRBJ1-1, with unresolved D. CDR1 SGHNT and CDR2 YYREEE come from the germline V gene (reference sequence). V lost 4 bases to trimming and J lost 3 bases, with 16 bases between them. The CDR3 is 15 residues long. The CDR3 coding sequence is TGTGCCAGCAGCCCCGCCACGAACAGTCACACTGAAGCTTTCTTT. Protein sequence: CASSPATNSHTEAFF. Based on the CDR3 plus reference TRBV5-4 and TRBJ1-1, the full variable domain is ETGVTQSPTHLIKTRGQQVTLRCSSQSGHNTVSWYQQALGQGPQFIFQYYREEENGRGNFPPRFSGLQFPNYSSELNVNALELDDSALYLCASSPATNSHTEAFFGQGTRLTVV.

This chain links TRBV6-6 with TRBJ1-2; no clear D. CDR1 MNHNY and CDR2 SVGAGI come from the germline V gene (reference sequence). The CDR3 is 12 residues long. V gave up 3 bases and J gave up 8 bases, with 10 bases separating them. CDR3 residues: CASSYPAKGYTF. In nucleotides, the CDR3 is TGTGCCAGCAGTTATCCCGCGAAGGGCTACACCTTC.

This chain connects TRBV7-9 to TRBJ1-1; possibly TRBD1 for D (5 bases). The CDR3 has 18 amino acids. The ends were cut back, 4 bases at V and 1 base at J, with 22 bases in the middle. In germline, CDR1 is SEHNR, CDR2 FQNEAQ (reference sequence). This CDR3 reads CASSSHPTGPGGNTEAFF. DNA for the CDR3: TGTGCCAGCAGCTCGCACCCCACAGGCCCCGGGGGGAACACTGAAGCTTTCTTT.

V and J are TRBV14 and TRBJ2-3, with D perhaps matching TRBD1 (5 bases). The V end was cut by 7 bases, the J end by 6 bases, with 14 bases between. This CDR3 spans 13 amino acids. The germline CDR1 and CDR2 sequences are SGHDN and FVKESK. The chain's CDR3 is CASKALQVDTQYF. The CDR3 bases are TGTGCCAGCAAAGCCCTACAGGTGGATACGCAGTATTTT. The full variable domain, its missing parts supplied by reference TRBV14 and TRBJ2-3, is EAGVTQFPSHSVIEKGQTVTLRCDPISGHDNLYWYRRVMGKEIKFLLHFVKESKQDESGMPNNRFLAERTGGTYSTLKVQPAELEDSGVYFCASKALQVDTQYFGPGTRLTVL.

The chain links TRBV15 to TRBJ2-5; TRBD1 is a possible D gene (6 bases). Near its end, the DNA agrees better with TRBJ2-7, so the J call may be wrong. The CDR3 loop spans 14 amino acids. CDR1 is LNHNV, CDR2 YYDKDF, per germline (reference sequence). The CDR3 DNA sequence: TGTGCCACCAGCAGAGATGGGGGCGGGTACGAGCAGTACTTC. Translated: CATSRDGGGYEQYF.

This clone came up once. The chain employs TRBV18 and TRBJ2-3, with D possibly TRBD1 on 5 matching bases. The CDR3 is made up of 15 amino acids. CDR1 and CDR2 (germline): KGHSH, LQKENI. V lost 6 bases, J lost 0 bases, and 13 bases lay in between. The CDR3 is CASSHRTTSTDTQYF. CDR3 nucleotides: TGTGCCAGCTCGCACAGGACCACTAGCACAGATACGCAGTATTTT.

The V call is TRBV28, the J call TRBJ2-3; TRBD2 aligns across 9 bases. V trimming: 5 bases; J trimming: 0 bases; junction bases outside the gene matches: 15. CDR1 and CDR2 from the germline V gene are MDHEN and SYDVKM. CDR3 length: 19 amino acids. Here the CDR3 DNA reads TGTGCCAGCAGTGCTTATAGCGGGAGTGAATCCATTAGCACAGATACGCAGTATTTT. This encodes CASSAYSGSESISTDTQYF.

The gene calls are TRBV28 and TRBJ1-2, with TRBD1 matching over 7 bases. The CDR3 consists of 14 residues. The germline gives CDR1 MDHEN, CDR2 SYDVKM. After removal of 5 bases from V and 2 bases from J, the junction contained 5 bases not matched to a gene. The CDR3 sequence: CASSPLDRNYGYTF. The CDR3 bases are TGTGCCAGCAGTCCCCTGGACAGGAACTATGGCTACACCTTC.

The chain is built from TRBV7-9 and TRBJ2-7, with TRBD2 matching over 14 bases. V lost 7 bases to trimming and J lost 3 bases; unmatched junction nucleotides: 5. Per germline, CDR1 SEHNR and CDR2 FQNEAQ (reference sequence). The CDR3 runs 15 residues. The CDR3 sequence: CASNPGLAGGYEQYF. CDR3 nucleotides: TGTGCCAGCAACCCCGGACTAGCGGGAGGCTACGAGCAGTACTTC.

The chain couples TRBV5-6 to TRBJ2-3; D possibly corresponds to TRBD2 (6 bases). In germline, CDR1 is SGHDT, CDR2 YYEEEE. Trimming cost V 5 bases and J 4 bases, with 14 bases left between them. This CDR3 has 14 amino acids. CDR3 in amino acids: CASSYQGLSDTQYF. The CDR3, as DNA: TGTGCCAGCAGTTACCAGGGACTCTCAGATACGCAGTATTTT.

V is TRBV19 and J is TRBJ2-7, with 9 bases matching TRBD2. The germline V gene encodes CDR1 LNHDA and CDR2 SQIVND (reference sequence). The CDR3 length is 14 residues. V dropped 7 bases and J dropped 3; count of bases not matched to a gene: 7. The CDR3 loop is CASKGREGSYEQYF. Here the CDR3 DNA reads TGTGCCAGTAAGGGGCGGGAGGGTAGCTACGAGCAGTACTTC.

V and J are TRBV28 and TRBJ1-5, with 7 bases fitting TRBD1. The germline V gene encodes CDR1 MDHEN and CDR2 SYDVKM. V gave up 2 bases and J gave up 2 bases; unmatched junction bases: 21. CDR3 length: 21 amino acids. CDR3 bases: TGTGCCAGCAGTTTAGCGGGGCTAGGGGGGCAGGGGGATATGGGCAATCAGCCCCAGCATTTT. Amino acids: CASSLAGLGGQGDMGNQPQHF.

V gene TRBV29-1 combines with J gene TRBJ2-5; D may be TRBD1 (6 bases). V was cut by 3 bases and J by 5 bases, with 13 bases left in between. Germline V gene data show CDR1 as SQVTM and CDR2 as ANQGSEA. This CDR3 spans 13 amino acids. In DNA, the CDR3 is TGCAGCGTTGAGGGGCAGGGGCGGGAGACCCAGTACTTC. It specifies CSVEGQGRETQYF.